The 24 T cell receptor beta chains below come from one sample, sequenced in a study of vaccination and CD4 T cells after COVID-19. Each CDR3 protein gets one entry after TCRdb re-called the PCR reads with MiXCR. The table records 15,000 to 20,000 distinct CDR3 sequences, just over 60% of them present only once. The input for sequencing was CD4+ T cells from blood, taken after SARS-CoV-2 vaccination. The receptors derive from a human donor who had recovered from COVID-19.

The chain combines TRBV6-1 with TRBJ2-7; 8 nucleotides agree with TRBD2. Germline CDR1 is MNHNS and CDR2 is SASEGT. The V and J ends lost 6 bases and 4 bases, in that order; junction bases with no gene match: 11. The CDR3 loop spans 15 amino acids. The CDR3 nucleotides read TGTGCCAGCAGCCCCGAGACGGGAGGGAGTTACGAGCAGTACTTC. The encoded protein is CASSPETGGSYEQYF.

V gene TRBV20-1 combines with J gene TRBJ2-7, with 9 bases lining up with TRBD1. Unmatched junction bases numbered 6, after V lost 6 bases and J lost 3 bases. The CDR3 is 13 amino acids. Germline V gene lookup returns CDR1 DFQATT and CDR2 SNEGSKA (reference sequence). The CDR3 DNA sequence: TGCAGTGCAGCCGGGACAGGGCTCTACGAGCAGTACTTC. Amino acid sequence: CSAAGTGLYEQYF.

The chain recombines TRBV19 with TRBJ2-2, with a possible D match to TRBD1 (6 bases). Germline CDR1 is LNHDA and CDR2 is SQIVND (reference sequence). The CDR3 contains 15 residues. V shed 5 bases and J shed 5 bases, with 15 bases lying between them. CDR3 nucleotide sequence: TGTGCCAGTAGTGGGTACAGGGTCGGTACCGGGGAGCTGTTTTTT. Its protein product is CASSGYRVGTGELFF. Full variable domain (remainder filled in from reference TRBV19 and TRBJ2-2): DGGITQSPKYLFRKEGQNVTLSCEQNLNHDAMYWYRQDPGQGLRLIYYSQIVNDFQKGDIAEGYSVSREKKESFPLTVTSAQKNPTAFYLCASSGYRVGTGELFFGEGSRLTVL.

V usage is TRBV7-2 and J usage is TRBJ2-1; D call uncertain. The germline V gene encodes CDR1 SGHTA and CDR2 FQGNSA. The CDR3 totals 14 residues. V dropped 2 bases and J dropped 7 bases, with 12 bases sitting between them. CDR3 sequence (DNA): TGTGCCAGCAGCTTACTTGGCGCTGGGAATGAGCAGTTCTTC. It specifies CASSLLGAGNEQFF.

This sequence joins TRBV5-4 and TRBJ2-3; TRBD2 aligns across 12 bases. Per the germline V gene, CDR1 is SGHNT and CDR2 is YYREEE (reference sequence). CDR3 size: 14 residues. The V gene end was trimmed by 4 bases and the J gene end by 6 bases; junction bases not matched to a gene: 3. CDR3 amino acids: CASSIGTSGDTQYF. The CDR3 nucleotides are TGTGCCAGCAGCATCGGGACTAGCGGGGATACGCAGTATTTT.

The chain combines TRBV7-9 with TRBJ2-7; 7 nucleotides agree with TRBD2. With 0 bases clipped from V and 6 bases from J, the junction kept 5 bases outside the gene matches. The V gene's germline CDR1 is SEHNR and CDR2 FQNEAQ (reference sequence). The length of the CDR3 is 14 residues. In DNA, the CDR3 is TGTGCCAGCAGCTTAGCGGGAGGGCCTTTCGAGCAGTACTTC. Translated, it gives CASSLAGGPFEQYF.

V is TRBV19 and J is TRBJ2-6; 7 nucleotides align to TRBD1. With V trimmed by 3 bases and J by 2 bases, 4 bases remained unmatched. The CDR3 sequence is 16 residues long. The germline gives CDR1 LNHDA, CDR2 SQIVND (reference sequence). In DNA, the CDR3 is TGTGCCAGTAGTATTCTCCAGGGGGCTGGGGCCAACGTCCTGACTTTC. Amino acid sequence: CASSILQGAGANVLTF.

Of note for this clonotype: One junction end does not reproduce the germline sequence, and a read error may be involved. The chain employs TRBV15 and TRBJ2-7; 10 bases map to TRBD2. CDR3 length equals 18 residues. CDR1 is LNHNV and CDR2 is YYDKDF in the germline V gene (reference sequence). CDR3 nucleotide sequence: TGTGCCACCGGCAGAGTTTTAAGTAGCGGGAGGAAATCCTACGAGCAGTACTTC. Residues: CATGRVLSSGRKSYEQYF.

The chain carries TRBV6-5 and TRBJ2-5, with 14 bases fitting TRBD2. This CDR3 spans 18 amino acids. J gave up 1 base and V 0 bases, and 4 bases lay outside the gene matches. Per germline, CDR1 MNHEY and CDR2 SVGAGI. In nucleotides, the CDR3 is TGTGCCAGCAGTTACTCGTCTGGACTAGCGGGAGGCCAAGAGACCCAGTACTTC. Its protein is CASSYSSGLAGGQETQYF.

A few counts support this clonotype. The rearrangement joins TRBV6-5 to TRBJ1-5; 9 bases are shared with TRBD1. V trimming: 2 bases; J trimming: 7 bases; junction bases outside the gene matches: 6. CDR1 and CDR2 from the germline V gene are MNHEY and SVGAGI. This CDR3 region has 15 residues. CDR3 in amino acids: CASSYRDRVRQPQHF. In nucleotides, the CDR3 is TGTGCCAGCAGTTACCGGGACAGGGTTAGGCAGCCCCAGCATTTT.

The chain carries TRBV15 and TRBJ2-3; 12 positions match TRBD2. The V and J ends lost 3 bases and 4 bases, in that order; junction bases with no gene match: 8. Germline loops: CDR1 LNHNV, CDR2 YYDKDF (reference sequence). The CDR3 extends over 17 amino acids. This CDR3 reads CATSRAGLAGSSDTQYF. The CDR3 DNA sequence: TGTGCCACCAGCAGGGCTGGACTAGCGGGAAGTTCAGATACGCAGTATTTT.

The chain employs TRBV10-1 and TRBJ2-5, with TRBD2 matching over 15 bases. After removal of 5 bases from V and 4 bases from J, the junction contained 8 bases not matched to a gene. The CDR3 loop spans 17 amino acids. In germline, CDR1 is WNHNN, CDR2 SYGVQD (reference sequence). The CDR3 DNA reads TGCGCCAGCAGTAAGGGGACTAGCGGGAGGCTCCGAGAGACCCAGTACTTC. It is translated as CASSKGTSGRLRETQYF.

The chain links TRBV20-1 to TRBJ2-6; D not certain. Deletions cut 7 bases from V and 2 bases from J, with 12 bases between. The length of the CDR3 is 14 residues. Germline-derived CDR1 and CDR2 are DFQATT and SNEGSKA (reference sequence). In nucleotides, the CDR3 is TGCAGTGTTACTCACCCAGCTGGGGCCAACGTCCTGACTTTC. This codes for CSVTHPAGANVLTF.

The V call is TRBV5-4, the J call TRBJ1-6; D unresolved. This CDR3 region has 15 residues. V lost 4 bases and J lost 8, with 16 bases in between. Per the germline V gene, CDR1 is SGHNT and CDR2 is YYREEE (reference sequence). The CDR3 here is CASSSYGEPDSPLHF. CDR3 coding DNA: TGTGCCAGCAGCAGCTACGGGGAGCCCGATTCACCCCTCCACTTT.

The chain employs TRBV11-2 and TRBJ2-1, with TRBD2 identical over 11 bases. The ends lost 0 bases at V and 6 bases at J; junction bases unmatched: 4. CDR3 size: 16 residues. Germline V gene lookup returns CDR1 SGHAT and CDR2 FQNNGV. CDR3: CASSLDLLAGGNEQFF. The CDR3 DNA sequence: TGTGCCAGCAGCTTAGATCTTCTAGCGGGAGGCAATGAGCAGTTCTTC.

This clonotype was picked up a small number of times. CDR3 sequence reads: CASSLAGGASNYGYTF. CDR3 nucleotide sequence: TGTGCCAGCAGCTTAGCCGGGGGGGCTTCTAACTATGGCTACACCTTC. The chain couples TRBV7-2 to TRBJ1-2; weak D call: TRBD1 (6 bases). The CDR3 spans 16 residues. Germline CDR1 reads SGHTA; CDR2 reads FQGNSA. Trimming removed 0 bases from V and 0 bases from J, with 11 bases in between.

The chain is built from TRBV7-3 and TRBJ2-3; D is ambiguous. CDR1 is SGHTA and CDR2 is FQGTGA in the germline V gene. V lost 5 bases to trimming and J lost 0 bases, with 9 bases between them. The CDR3 consists of 14 residues. The CDR3 bases are TGTGCCAGCAGCCTTCCGACTAGCACAGATACGCAGTATTTT. Protein: CASSLPTSTDTQYF.

CDR3: CSASGGATNEKLFF. The CDR3 coding sequence is TGCAGTGCTAGTGGGGGGGCAACTAATGAAAAACTGTTTTTT. J is TRBJ1-4 and V is TRBV20-1; a possible D gene is TRBD1 (5 bases). Germline assignment: CDR1 DFQATT and CDR2 SNEGSKA (reference sequence). Deletions cut 3 bases from V and 0 bases from J, with 8 bases between. The CDR3 extends over 14 amino acids.

This chain links TRBV6-5 with TRBJ1-5; possibly TRBD1 for D (6 bases). CDR1 and CDR2 from the germline V gene are MNHEY and SVGAGI. Deletions cut 4 bases from V and 0 bases from J, with 13 bases between. This CDR3 is built from 16 residues. The CDR3: CASSSRTVYSNQPQHF. CDR3 bases: TGTGCCAGCAGTTCGCGGACAGTCTATAGCAATCAGCCCCAGCATTTT.

V gene TRBV18 combines with J gene TRBJ2-3; D unclear. The germline CDR1 and CDR2 sequences are KGHSH and LQKENI. This CDR3 has 13 residues. Trimming shortened V by 2 bases and J by 0 bases, and 3 bases separated the two germline ends. The CDR3 DNA is TGTGCCAGCTCACCAAACAGCACAGATACGCAGTATTTT. It specifies CASSPNSTDTQYF.

The J gene is TRBJ2-1, the V gene TRBV24-1, with 12 bases that match TRBD2. CDR3 length: 15 amino acids. Germline V gene lookup returns CDR1 KGHDR and CDR2 SFDVKD. Germline trimming cut 6 bases from V and 9 bases from J; bases unmatched to any gene: 8. CDR3 protein: CATSTTSGGWGEQFF. The DNA of the CDR3 is TGTGCCACCAGTACTACTAGCGGGGGGTGGGGTGAGCAGTTCTTC.

This clonotype was recorded a few times. The chain links TRBV27 to TRBJ2-7; no clear D gene. The V end was cut by 6 bases, the J end by 1 base, with 13 bases between. The CDR3 is made up of 14 amino acids. The germline CDR1 and CDR2 sequences are MNHEY and SMNVEV (reference sequence). CDR3 DNA: TGTGCCAGCAGGTTGTGGGTCGGGTCCTACGAGCAGTACTTC. It specifies CASRLWVGSYEQYF.

V gene TRBV12-3 or TRBV12-4 combines with J gene TRBJ2-3; maybe TRBD1 (5 bases). The V gene lost 3 bases and the J gene lost 2 bases, with 12 bases spanning the gap. The CDR3 has 15 residues. The CDR3 spells CASSLVGVNTDTQYF. The CDR3 nucleotides read TGTGCCAGCAGTTTGGTAGGGGTAAACACAGATACGCAGTATTTT.

This clonotype occurred a few times. The J gene is TRBJ1-5, the V gene TRBV7-2; D unresolved. This CDR3 has 14 amino acids. The germline V and J ends were trimmed by 5 bases and 9 bases, with 17 bases remaining between them. CDR1 SGHTA and CDR2 FQGNSA come from the germline V gene. Here the CDR3 reads CASSEAPGSRPQHF. The CDR3 nucleotides are TGTGCCAGCAGCGAAGCTCCGGGGTCGCGGCCCCAGCATTTT.